This TCR beta chain was documented in a study of T cell responses to AZD1222 COVID-19 vaccine. The protocol was immunoSEQ multiplex PCR, while the TCRdb copy is restricted to in-frame clones and leaves out a portion. The sample gives approximately 130,000 clones, about 89% of which show up once; around 9.5% is in the top ten. V lost 4 bases and J lost 9, with 20 bases in between. Germline CDR1 SGHNT, CDR2 YYREEE (reference sequence). The CDR3 totals 16 residues. The source material was peripheral blood, sampled 28 days after the second AZD1222 dose. The clonotype originates from an adult who received the AZD1222 COVID-19 vaccine. The chain has TRBV5-4 and TRBJ1-6, with D perhaps matching TRBD1 (5 bases). The CDR3 bases are TGTGCCAGCAGCCGGAGGGATACAGCGGGGGGTTCACCCCTCCACTTT. Protein: CASSRRDTAGGSPLHF.